The clone carrying this T cell receptor (beta chain) has more than one count but fewer than ten. Its matching antigen is unknown. This sample stems from a study of T cell repertoires in cytomegalovirus infection. Whole-study findings and limits: It was HLA-C-restricted CMV-specific TCR beta clonotypes that dominated the response ex vivo.

V was cut by 3 bases and J by 3 bases, with 8 bases left in between. Germline V gene sequence: CDR1 SGHTA, CDR2 FQGTGA. The CDR3 runs 13 residues. TCRdb passed the reads through MiXCR, listing each CDR3 protein once. The repertoire holds 140,000 to 150,000 distinct CDR3 sequences, more than 30% seen once, with roughly 50% in the top ten. The sample in question was CD8+ T cells from cultured PBMCs, obtained from culture after CMV antigen stimulation. The sequence was obtained from a human donor in good health (CMV status not recorded). Some clones in this sample may be carry-over from other donors' samples. The gene calls are TRBV7-3 and TRBJ1-1; D is uncertain. This chain's CDR3 is CASSFRWYTEAFF. The CDR3 coding sequence is TGTGCCAGCAGCTTCCGGTGGTACACTGAAGCTTTCTTT.